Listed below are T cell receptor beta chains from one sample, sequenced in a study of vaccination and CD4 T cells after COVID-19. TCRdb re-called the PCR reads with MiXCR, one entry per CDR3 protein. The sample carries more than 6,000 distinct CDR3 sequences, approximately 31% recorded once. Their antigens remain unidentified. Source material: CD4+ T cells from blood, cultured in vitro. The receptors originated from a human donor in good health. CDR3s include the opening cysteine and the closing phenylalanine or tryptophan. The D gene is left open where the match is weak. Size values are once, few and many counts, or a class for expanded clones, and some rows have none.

cdr3_aa: CAGEGGLHEQYF; cdr3_nt: TGTGCCGGGGAGGGGGGGCTACACGAGCAGTACTTC; j_call: TRBJ2-7; clone_size: few; d_call: NA; v_call: TRBV7-9
cdr3_aa: CSALDRSNQPQHF; cdr3_nt: TGCAGTGCCCTGGACAGGAGCAATCAGCCCCAGCATTTT; j_call: TRBJ1-5; clone_size: few; d_call: TRBD1; v_call: TRBV20-1
cdr3_aa: CASSLTSSSYNEQFF; cdr3_nt: TGTGCCAGCAGTTTGACGTCGAGCTCCTACAATGAGCAGTTCTTC; j_call: TRBJ2-1; clone_size: NA; d_call: NA; v_call: TRBV6-5
cdr3_aa: CSAGTGGITGELFF; cdr3_nt: TGCAGTGCCGGGACAGGGGGCATCACCGGGGAGCTGTTTTTT; j_call: TRBJ2-2; clone_size: medium-sized; d_call: TRBD1; v_call: TRBV20-1
cdr3_aa: CASSQLAGTYNEQFF; cdr3_nt: TGTGCCAGCAGTCAACTAGCGGGAACCTACAATGAGCAGTTCTTC; j_call: TRBJ2-1; clone_size: NA; d_call: TRBD2; v_call: TRBV7-3
cdr3_aa: CASSLRLGNEAFF; cdr3_nt: TGTGCCAGCAGCCTAAGGCTTGGGAATGAAGCTTTCTTT; j_call: TRBJ1-1; clone_size: few; d_call: NA; v_call: TRBV11-1
cdr3_aa: CASQGVEGYTF; cdr3_nt: TGTGCCAGTCAGGGGGTGGAAGGCTACACCTTC; j_call: TRBJ1-2; clone_size: NA; d_call: TRBD1; v_call: TRBV19
cdr3_aa: CASSVAPEYEQYF; cdr3_nt: TGTGCCAGCAGCGTAGCCCCAGAATACGAGCAGTACTTC; j_call: TRBJ2-7; clone_size: NA; d_call: NA; v_call: TRBV9
cdr3_aa: CASSFAGTTYEQCF; cdr3_nt: TGTGCCAGCAGTTTCGCAGGGACCACCTACGAGCAGTGCTTC; j_call: TRBJ2-7; clone_size: NA; d_call: NA; v_call: TRBV28
cdr3_aa: CATSDFPGTGLLAEQFF; cdr3_nt: TGTGCCACCAGTGATTTCCCCGGGACAGGTCTTTTAGCTGAGCAGTTCTTC; j_call: TRBJ2-1; clone_size: NA; d_call: TRBD1; v_call: TRBV24-1
cdr3_aa: CASSAQGGNQPQHF; cdr3_nt: TGCGCCAGCAGCGCCCAGGGTGGTAATCAGCCCCAGCATTTT; j_call: TRBJ1-5; clone_size: NA; d_call: NA; v_call: TRBV5-1
cdr3_aa: CASSSRDRSAQYF; cdr3_nt: TGTGCCAGTAGTTCCCGGGACCGTTCTGCGCAGTACTTC; j_call: TRBJ2-7; clone_size: NA; d_call: NA; v_call: TRBV19
cdr3_aa: CASRTDPPWGGYYGYTF; cdr3_nt: TGTGCCAGCAGAACGGACCCCCCGTGGGGGGGGTACTATGGCTACACCTTC; j_call: TRBJ1-2; clone_size: NA; d_call: NA; v_call: TRBV6-1
cdr3_aa: CATSDSPGEGPDTQYF; cdr3_nt: TGTGCCACCAGTGATTCGCCGGGGGAGGGTCCAGATACGCAGTATTTT; j_call: TRBJ2-3; clone_size: NA; d_call: TRBD2; v_call: TRBV24-1
cdr3_aa: CASSLRLYGYTF; cdr3_nt: TGTGCCAGCAGTTTACGTCTCTATGGCTACACCTTC; j_call: TRBJ1-2; clone_size: NA; d_call: NA; v_call: TRBV28